This T cell receptor beta chain came from a study of early T cells in non-severe SARS-CoV-2 infection listed by TCRdb under 2021. Regarding the study in general: Because TCR sequencing relied on bulk RNA taken from unsorted whole blood, pairing of alpha and beta chains was not possible. Overall results and qualifications from the work: Matching against VDJdb was skewed toward anti-spike CD8 responses, likely underestimated virus-specific expansions, and missed private and CD4 specificities.

The germline V gene gives CDR1 as MNHEY and CDR2 as SVGAGI. Between the V and J ends, shortened by 4 bases and 4 bases respectively, the junction contains 15 bases. The CDR3 sequence holds 15 residues, the cysteine and phenylalanine included. CDR3 DNA is the only sequence kept; it has 45 bases, read in frame from the first base. Set within a cohort of healthcare workers in London, UK, this nested case-control study involved weekly PCR testing of nasopharyngeal swabs along with blood sampling. Healthcare workers were recruited during the week of the UK lockdown, between 23 and 31 March 2020, and followed weekly for up to about 15 weeks. Note on this clonotype: What this receptor recognizes is not known. Base qualities are missing; no much larger clone stands one base away.

To prepare the library, 5' RACE was applied. Instrument used: NextSeq 500. Unique molecular identifiers were attached to individual cDNA molecules in the TCR library protocol so that sequencing error and PCR bias could be corrected. Sequencing covered both TCR alpha and beta chains, and within each sample the abundances of alpha and beta sequences were tightly co-correlated. Turning to the authors' computational methods: Decombinator V4 was used to annotate TCR sequences for V gene, J gene and CDR3. Expanded TCRs were defined as changing significantly between any two time points under a Poisson model with p below 0.0001. TCR abundances were normalised to the total number of TCRs sequenced in each sample and reported as counts per million. MAIT TCRs were defined by TRAV1-2 paired with TRAJ12, TRAJ20 or TRAJ33, and iNKT TCRs by TRAV10 paired with TRAJ18. VDJdb, accessed 1 November 2021, was searched for CMV, EBV and SARS-CoV-2 annotated TCRs, excluding TCRs annotated for multiple antigens. Using fastp trimming at Q25 and MiXCR clonotype assembly, TCRdb reanalyzed the public sequencing data and kept in-frame beta chains. Each record represents a unique CDR3 protein, reported with the most common genes and DNA among its rows. Clone size and V and J calls follow TCRdb, not the original study. The sample table contains around 81,000 distinct CDR3 sequences; only one count was recorded for 11% to 15% of them. The top ten hold about 10% of the sample.

This sequence uses TRBV6-5 and TRBJ2-3, and possibly TRBD1, on 6 matching bases. Sequenced: whole blood. This TCR derives from an adult who was a healthcare worker with PCR-confirmed SARS-CoV-2 infection or an uninfected control (not recorded which). The CDR3: CASSSQNRVPDTQYF. At the DNA level, the sequence is TGTGCCAGCAGTTCGCAGAACAGGGTACCAGATACGCAGTATTTT.